These 27 T cell receptor beta chains originate from one sample sequenced in a study of T cell clonality in common variable immunodeficiency. The table came from immunoSEQ multiplex PCR; TCRdb's copy has only in-frame clones and leaves some out. This sample comprises tens of thousands of clones, none seen once only. Sequencing was carried out using peripheral blood mononuclear cells. Receptors originate from a person between 18 and 70 years old in good health.

There are many counts of this clone. The sequenced fragment ends 3 residues before the CDR3 boundary, so the rest is inferred from the germline J gene. V usage is TRBV5-1 and J usage is TRBJ1-1; no clear D gene. V was trimmed by 0 bases and J by 2 bases, leaving 5 bases between them. The CDR3 contains 13 residues. Per germline, CDR1 SGHRS and CDR2 YFSETQ. The CDR3: CASSLETNTEAFF. Partial CDR3 DNA: TGCGCCAGCAGCTTGGAGACAAACACTGAA.

In this sample, this clone turned up many times. Coverage ceases 3 residues before the CDR3 finishes, and the germline J gene fills in the end. This chain uses TRBV5-6 with TRBJ1-4; TRBD1 might be the D (5 bases). This CDR3 comprises 14 residues. The V end lost 2 bases, the J end lost 8 bases, and 13 bases lay between the germline ends. Germline V gene sequence: CDR1 SGHDT, CDR2 YYEEEE. The part of the CDR3 DNA that was read is TGTGCCAGCAGCTTCGGAGCAGGGAAGGAAAAA. Its protein product is CASSFGAGKEK. The full CDR3 protein reads CASSFGAGKEKLFF.

Ten or more counts support this clone. The read finishes 3 residues shy of the CDR3 end, and the germline J gene is used to complete it. This sequence joins TRBV5-1 and TRBJ2-5; 7 bases line up with TRBD1. V gave up 4 bases and J gave up 5 bases; unmatched junction bases: 8. The CDR3 loop spans 14 amino acids. Germline CDR1 and CDR2: SGHRS and YFSETQ. CDR3 residues: CASSIRQGRETQYF. Incomplete CDR3 DNA: TGCGCCAGCAGCATCCGACAGGGCAGGGAGACC.

This clone was observed many times. The read ends 3 residues shy of where the CDR3 ends; the end is completed using the germline J gene. The genes are TRBV6-1 and TRBJ2-7; TRBD2 is a possible D gene (6 bases). Between the trimmed V and J ends, which lost 4 bases and 0 bases, there was a span of 16 bases. CDR1 and CDR2 (germline): MNHNS, SASEGT. This CDR3 is 16 amino acids long. The CDR3 loop is CASSAPGLLNSYEQYF. Partial CDR3 DNA: TGTGCCAGCAGTGCTCCGGGACTCCTGAACTCCTACGAG.

In this sample, this clone turned up many times. The CDR3 end lies 3 residues beyond the end of the read and is filled in from the germline J gene. This chain joins TRBV2 and TRBJ2-1; 10 bases are a match to TRBD2. Per germline, CDR1 SNHLY and CDR2 FYNNEI. With 6 bases clipped from V and 0 bases from J, the junction kept 8 bases outside the gene matches. CDR3 length: 17 residues. The sequenced CDR3 bases are TGTGCCAGCAGGGACGGGACTAGCGCGAGCTCCTACAATGAG. It codes for CASRDGTSASSYNE. The entire CDR3 protein is CASRDGTSASSYNEQFF.

This clone was counted between two and nine times. The sequence runs out 3 residues before the end of the CDR3; the remainder is reconstructed from the germline J gene. The rearrangement links TRBV11-3 to TRBJ1-2; unclear D gene. Per germline, CDR1 SGHNT and CDR2 YENEEA. The CDR3 consists of 14 residues. The CDR3 sequence is CASSLGLAVDTYTF. The part of the CDR3 DNA that was read is TGTGCCAGCAGCTTAGGTCTAGCGGTAGATACC.

This clone was observed at least ten times. The read ends 3 residues before the CDR3 terminus; that terminus is restored from the germline J gene. The chain links TRBV20-1 to TRBJ2-3; 11 bases are a match to TRBD2. The germline V gene encodes CDR1 DFQATT and CDR2 SNEGSKA (reference sequence). V was clipped by 0 bases and J by 2 bases; unmatched bases: 7. The CDR3 extends over 17 amino acids. The chain's CDR3 is CSARDALAGGLTDTQYF. The part of the CDR3 DNA that was read is TGCAGTGCTAGAGACGCCCTAGCGGGAGGACTCACAGATACG.

This clone occurred many times. Incomplete CDR3 DNA: TGCGCCAGCAGCTTGAACCCGGGACAGGGAGGGGAGACC. This sequence encodes CASSLNPGQGGET. The full-length CDR3 reads as CASSLNPGQGGETQYF. The chain links TRBV5-1 to TRBJ2-5; 9 bases align to TRBD1. Coverage ceases 3 residues before the CDR3 finishes, and the germline J gene fills in the end. Germline assignment: CDR1 SGHRS and CDR2 YFSETQ. Unmatched junction bases numbered 9, after V lost 1 base and J lost 5 bases. The CDR3 has 16 residues. The full variable domain, its missing parts supplied by reference TRBV5-1 and TRBJ2-5, is KAGVTQTPRYLIKTRGQQVTLSCSPISGHRSVSWYQQTPGQGLQFLFEYFSETQRNKGNFPGRFSGRQFSNSRSEMNVSTLELGDSALYLCASSLNPGQGGETQYFGPGTRLLVL.

This clone was observed many times. With the read ending 3 residues before the CDR3 end, the germline J gene is used to fill in that end. This chain connects TRBV6-1 to TRBJ2-3; D is uncertain. Germline CDR1 and CDR2: MNHNS and SASEGT. This CDR3 spans 12 amino acids. The V gene lost 4 bases and the J gene lost 1 base, with 3 bases spanning the gap. The DNA read from the CDR3 is TGTGCCAGCAGTGCTCGCACAGATACG. Protein sequence: CASSARTDT. The full CDR3 sequence reads CASSARTDTQYF.

In this sample, this clone turned up many times. The sequenced fragment ends 3 residues before the CDR3 boundary, so the rest is inferred from the germline J gene. The rearrangement links TRBV10-3 to TRBJ2-5; 8 bases are a match to TRBD1. With V trimmed by 8 bases and J by 2 bases, 7 bases remained unmatched. This CDR3 has 14 residues. Germline lookup yields CDR1 ENHRY and CDR2 SYGVKD. The covered CDR3 bases are TGTGCCATCCGTACCGACAGGGGACAAGAGACC. Translation: CAIRTDRGQET. The entire CDR3 reads CAIRTDRGQETQYF.

This clone was seen ten or more times. The CDR3 end falls 3 residues outside the read, so it is completed with the germline J gene. This rearrangement joins TRBV18 to TRBJ2-7, with 7 bases matching TRBD2. The CDR3 is 15 residues long. The J segment lost 3 bases and the V segment lost 5 bases, leaving 10 bases of the junction unmatched. Germline values: CDR1 KGHSH, CDR2 LQKENI. CDR3 DNA (partial): TGTGCCAGCTCAATCATGGGGGGGATCGGCTACGAG. This sequence encodes CASSIMGGIGYE. The full CDR3 sequence reads CASSIMGGIGYEQYF.

About this clone itself: The read terminates 3 residues before the CDR3 end, so the remaining end is supplied by the germline J gene. The chain is built from TRBV18 and TRBJ1-1, with D tentatively TRBD1 (5 bases). Germline values: CDR1 KGHSH, CDR2 LQKENI. The ends were cut back, 2 bases at V and 6 bases at J, with 16 bases in the middle. This CDR3 spans 15 amino acids. The CDR3 DNA, read in part, is TGTGCCAGCTCACCAAGCGGGGGAATAATAGCTGAA. This codes for CASSPSGGIIAE. The whole CDR3 sequence reads CASSPSGGIIAEAFF. Looking up the rest from reference TRBV18 and TRBJ1-1 gives the full variable domain: NAGVMQNPRHLVRRRGQEARLRCSPMKGHSHVYWYRQLPEEGLKFMVYLQKENIIDESGMPKERFSAEFPKEGPSILRIQQVVRGDSAAYFCASSPSGGIIAEAFFGQGTRLTVV.

This clone showed up many times. The read ends 3 residues shy of where the CDR3 ends; the end is completed using the germline J gene. The V and J genes are TRBV5-1 and TRBJ1-1; D is possibly TRBD1 (5 bases). Germline loops: CDR1 SGHRS, CDR2 YFSETQ. V lost 2 bases and J lost 0, with 14 bases in between. The CDR3 contains 16 residues. Incomplete CDR3 DNA: TGCGCCAGCAGCTTTACCGATACAGGATTGAACACTGAA. This sequence encodes CASSFTDTGLNTE. The complete CDR3 protein is CASSFTDTGLNTEAFF. Drawing the rest from reference TRBV5-1 and TRBJ1-1, the complete variable domain is KAGVTQTPRYLIKTRGQQVTLSCSPISGHRSVSWYQQTPGQGLQFLFEYFSETQRNKGNFPGRFSGRQFSNSRSEMNVSTLELGDSALYLCASSFTDTGLNTEAFFGQGTRLTVV.

This clone was counted ten times or more. The DNA read from the CDR3 is TGCGCCAGCAGCCAAGATTTTCCCAGCGGGACCACCTCCTACGAG. Translated, it gives CASSQDFPSGTTSYE. The full CDR3 protein is CASSQDFPSGTTSYEQYF. This rearrangement joins TRBV4-1 to TRBJ2-7, with 7 bases that match TRBD2. The sequence runs out 3 residues before the end of the CDR3; the remainder is reconstructed from the germline J gene. Germline V CDR1 and CDR2: MGHRA, YSYEKL. With 0 bases clipped from V and 0 bases from J, the junction kept 11 bases outside the gene matches. The length of the CDR3 is 18 residues.

In this sample, this clone turned up many times. The read finishes 3 residues shy of the CDR3 end, and the germline J gene is used to complete it. The V gene is TRBV5-1, the J gene TRBJ2-5, with D hard to call. V was clipped by 0 bases and J by 2 bases, with 8 bases between them. Germline lookup yields CDR1 SGHRS and CDR2 YFSETQ. The CDR3 is 14 amino acids. The CDR3 sequence: CASSLGAQQETQYF. CDR3 bases read: TGCGCCAGCAGCTTGGGGGCACAGCAAGAGACC.

This clone came up many times. Sequencing ends 3 residues short of the CDR3 end; the germline J gene provides the rest. V is TRBV5-1 and J is TRBJ2-1; TRBD2 matches at 13 bases. Germline CDR1 reads SGHRS; CDR2 reads YFSETQ. V lost 3 bases to trimming and J lost 8 bases; unmatched junction nucleotides: 2. The CDR3 loop spans 14 amino acids. The sequenced CDR3 bases are TGCGCCAGCAGCTGGACTAGCGGGAGTGATGAG. The encoded protein is CASSWTSGSDE. In full, the CDR3 is CASSWTSGSDEQFF.

This clone was observed many times. The read gets to within 3 residues of the CDR3 end, and the germline J gene fills in the rest. The chain employs TRBV20-1 and TRBJ2-7, with 13 bases identical to TRBD2. Germline CDR1 is DFQATT and CDR2 is SNEGSKA (reference sequence). The CDR3 sequence is 13 residues long. The V and J ends lost 6 bases and 6 bases, in that order; junction bases with no gene match: 5. CDR3: CSALLAGGFEQYF. The sequenced CDR3 bases are TGCAGTGCCCTACTAGCGGGAGGGTTCGAG.

The CDR3 DNA, read in part, is TGTGCCAGCTCACCTCTAATCTCCTTACAGGGAGGTCATGGC. This sequence encodes CASSPLISLQGGHG. Given in full, the CDR3 is CASSPLISLQGGHGYTF. The rearrangement joins TRBV18 to TRBJ1-2; TRBD1 is a possible D gene (6 bases). The CDR3 extends 3 residues past the end of the read, so its final part is completed from the germline J gene. In germline, CDR1 is KGHSH, CDR2 LQKENI. The V gene lost 3 bases and the J gene lost 6 bases, with 23 bases spanning the gap. The CDR3 length is 17 residues.

Many counts were recorded for this clone. The observed sequence ends 3 residues before the CDR3 terminus, with the missing tail filled in from the germline J gene. The chain joins TRBV6-2 or TRBV6-3 to TRBJ2-2; no reliable D call. Germline V gene lookup returns CDR1 MNHEY and CDR2 SVGEGT. The V end was cut by 2 bases, the J end by 6 bases, with 7 bases between. This CDR3 contains 13 residues. The sequenced part of the CDR3 DNA is TGTGCCAGCAGTTACCCTCCTCCCGGGGAG. Protein sequence: CASSYPPPGE. The CDR3 in full is CASSYPPPGELFF.

Details on this clone: The read ends 3 residues early relative to the CDR3; the germline J gene fills the gap. The V call is TRBV11-3, the J call TRBJ2-7; 8 positions match TRBD1. Germline CDR1 reads SGHNT; CDR2 reads YENEEA. There are 13 residues in the CDR3. V dropped 4 bases and J dropped 5; count of bases not matched to a gene: 4. Incomplete CDR3 DNA: TGTGCCAGCAGCTCCGGGACAGGTGACGAG. Protein product: CASSSGTGDE. In full, the CDR3 reads CASSSGTGDEQYF.

Turning to this clone: Read sequence stops 3 residues before the CDR3 end, and the germline J gene provides the missing end. The chain uses TRBV7-2 and TRBJ1-6; 7 positions agree with TRBD1. The J segment lost 6 bases and the V segment lost 5 bases, leaving 7 bases of the junction unmatched. The CDR3 consists of 15 residues. Germline CDR1 and CDR2: SGHTA and FQGNSA. The sequenced CDR3 bases are TGTGCCAGCAGCCAACAGGGGAGGGGTAATTCACCC. Translating it yields CASSQQGRGNSP. The CDR3 as a whole reads CASSQQGRGNSPLHF. The full variable domain, its missing parts supplied by reference TRBV7-2 and TRBJ1-6, is GAGVSQSPSNKVTEKGKDVELRCDPISGHTALYWYRQSLGQGLEFLIYFQGNSAPDKSGLPSDRFSAERTGGSVSTLTIQRTQQEDSAVYLCASSQQGRGNSPLHFGNGTRLTVT.

This clone was picked up many times. The read falls 3 residues short of the CDR3 end, and the missing part is taken from the germline J gene. This sequence joins TRBV5-5 and TRBJ2-2, with 8 bases identical to TRBD1. CDR3 length: 15 residues. Trimming cost V 6 bases and J 6 bases; bases outside gene matches: 10. Germline V gene data show CDR1 as SGHKS and CDR2 as YYEKEE (reference sequence). Partial CDR3 DNA: TGTGCCAGCACCCTGGACAGGGAGTTCCCCGGGGAG. Amino acid sequence: CASTLDREFPGE. The whole CDR3 region reads CASTLDREFPGELFF. Full variable domain (remainder filled in from reference TRBV5-5 and TRBJ2-2): DAGVTQSPTHLIKTRGQQVTLRCSPISGHKSVSWYQQVLGQGPQFIFQYYEKEERGRGNFPDRFSARQFPNYSSELNVNALLLGDSALYLCASTLDREFPGELFFGEGSRLTVL.

This clone was seen repeatedly, ten times or more. The part of the CDR3 DNA that was read is TGTGCCAGCAGCTTATACGGGTCCCAGCAAGAGACC. Translated, it gives CASSLYGSQQET. The full CDR3 reads CASSLYGSQQETQYF. V usage is TRBV7-8 and J usage is TRBJ2-5; D remains unclear. Read sequence stops 3 residues before the CDR3 end, and the germline J gene provides the missing end. In germline, CDR1 is SGHVS, CDR2 FQNEAQ. The V end lost 2 bases, the J end lost 2 bases, and 12 bases lay between the germline ends. The CDR3 length is 15 residues.

The table lists this clone with many counts. From the germline J gene comes the end of the CDR3, since the read stops 3 residues before it. V usage is TRBV5-1 and J usage is TRBJ2-3; TRBD1 agrees at 7 bases. V lost 4 bases, J lost 1 base, and 6 bases stayed unmatched. The CDR3 sequence is 15 residues long. CDR1 SGHRS and CDR2 YFSETQ come from the germline V gene. The sequenced part of the CDR3 DNA is TGCGCCAGCAGCCAAATCGGACAGGGCACAGATACG. Its translation is CASSQIGQGTDT. The whole CDR3 sequence reads CASSQIGQGTDTQYF.

This clone has just a few counts. Coverage ceases 3 residues before the CDR3 finishes, and the germline J gene fills in the end. This chain connects TRBV6-1 to TRBJ2-3; 8 nucleotides align to TRBD2. Germline V gene sequence: CDR1 MNHNS, CDR2 SASEGT. This CDR3 has 14 amino acids. The chain's CDR3 is CASSATSVVETQYF. The part of the CDR3 DNA that was read is TGTGCCAGCAGTGCGACTAGCGTTGTAGAGACG.

This clone was found a few times. The CDR3 end lies 3 residues beyond the end of the read and is filled in from the germline J gene. The chain joins TRBV5-8 to TRBJ2-1; D gene unclear. Trimming pared 4 bases from V and 6 bases from J, leaving 8 bases between. This CDR3 has 12 residues. Germline V CDR1 and CDR2: SGHTS, YDEGEE. CDR3 bases read: TGTGCCAGCAGCATAGCCTTCAATGAG. Translating it yields CASSIAFNE. The full-length CDR3 reads as CASSIAFNEQFF. The variable domain in full, completed from reference TRBV5-8 and TRBJ2-1, reads EAGVTQSPTHLIKTRGQQATLRCSPISGHTSVYWYQQALGLGLQFLLWYDEGEERNRGNFPPRFSGRQFPNYSSELNVNALELEDSALYLCASSIAFNEQFFGPGTRLTVL.

This clone was counted ten times or more. The missing CDR3 end, 3 residues past where the read stops, is filled in from the germline J gene. The gene calls are TRBV7-9 and TRBJ1-1, with TRBD1 as a possible D gene (5 bases). This CDR3 region has 14 residues. V was cut by 3 bases and J by 4 bases, with 12 bases left in between. Looked up from germline, CDR1 is SEHNR and CDR2 is FQNEAQ (reference sequence). The CDR3 DNA, read in part, is TGTGCCAGCAGCTTGGTGGGGGGAGGCACTGAA. Amino acids: CASSLVGGGTE. The whole CDR3 protein reads CASSLVGGGTEAFF.